This TCR beta chain was found in a study of shared clonotypes between healthy human individuals. This clone was detected only once. Its antigen is as yet unknown. Overall study results and limits: The sampled material consisted only of blood, and tissue repertoires are likely to differ.

The germline V gene encodes CDR1 SGHRS and CDR2 YFSETQ. This CDR3 is 16 amino acids long. The V and J ends lost 4 bases and 2 bases, in that order; junction bases with no gene match: 11. TCRdb keeps only in-frame clones here, not all; method: immunoSEQ multiplex PCR. The sample shows roughly 650,000 clones, 97% of them seen only once. The clonotype comes from a woman aged 25 to 45 in good health. V is TRBV5-1 and J is TRBJ2-7, with TRBD2 matching over 8 bases. The specimen sequenced was naive CD4+ T cells sorted from blood. Sample subset: CD45RA+ positively selected. CDR3 bases: TGCGCCAGCAGCCACGCGGGGGGCCGGGTGGCCTACGAGCAGTACTTC. This gives the protein CASSHAGGRVAYEQYF.